What follows describes a single T cell receptor (beta chain). This clonotype showed up just a few times. Which antigen it targets is not known. No base qualities exist here, and no much larger clone lies one base off it. The sample comes from a study of blood T cells in healthy people across ages (dated by TCRdb to between 2014 and 2016). Some background on the complete study: Template switching captured roughly one uniquely barcoded TCR beta cDNA molecule per two T cells in model experiments. The study analyzed two additional independent replicas of 1 million unique cDNA reads from the same blood draw for two donors, one aged 18 to 30 and one aged 80 or older. Four age groups were formed from the donors: young (average roughly 15 years), middle-aged (just under 40), aged (over 55) and long-lived (approximately 80). The study measured age-related changes in TCR beta repertoire diversity using deep sequencing normalized with unique cDNA molecular identifiers. To avoid experimental bias, donors of different ages were randomly spread across the sequencing lanes.

The research as a whole found: The percentage of naive T cells measured by flow cytometry correlated strongly with observed TCR beta diversity. Compared with the aged group, the long-lived group had more naive CD4+ T cells, fewer expanded clones and increased TCR diversity, a pattern suggesting age selection. The CMV infection status of donors was not known, potentially confounding age-related changes in expanded clonotypes. As age increased, observed TCR beta diversity per million T cells dropped in a roughly linear way, and a significant reduction was already evident by age 40. Because profiling used bulk unsorted PBMCs, naive and antigen-experienced compartments could not be compared conclusively. Estimates of total diversity based on one million sequenced T cells were considered lower bounds and underestimates.

Systemically healthy Caucasian individuals from Russia, approximately 39 in total and aged about 6 to 95 years, were included as donors. Around 10 milliliters of peripheral blood were collected from each donor into EDTA-treated Vacutainer tubes. Ficoll-Paque density-gradient centrifugation was used to isolate PBMCs, with at least 7 million per sample. Trizol reagent was used to extract total RNA from PBMCs, with at least 6 micrograms per sample. For every donor, an aliquot of PBMCs went through flow cytometry to measure the percentages of naive CD45RAhigh/CD27high T cells. Taken from cysteine to phenylalanine, the CDR3 has 13 residues. Left in the record is the CDR3 DNA by itself, 39 bases read in frame from the first base. CDR1 and CDR2, looked up from the germline V gene, are ENHRY and SYGVKD. V drops 0 bases and J drops 9 bases, leaving 11 bases in between. The library was made by 5' RACE. Instrument on record: Illumina HiSeq 2500. The second PCR ran for roughly 7 to 11 cycles and used a J-beta primer mix along with a sample-barcoded 5' primer. Each TCR beta cDNA molecule received a unique molecular identifier from a template-switch 5' adaptor carrying 12 random nucleotides. Each sample yielded at least 3 million CDR3-containing paired-end reads. First-strand cDNA synthesis was performed from all RNA using the Mint cDNA synthesis kit, with priming by a TRBC-specific oligonucleotide. All cDNA was treated with uracil-DNA glycosylase and then went through a first 18-cycle PCR with the universal primers M1SS and BC2_uni_R. Concerning the study's data processing: Each sample was normalized by randomly selecting 1 million high-quality reads, each carrying a distinct molecular identifier. Reads sharing molecular identifiers were discarded rather than binned into consensus sequences. CDR3 identification, clonotype clustering and error correction used MiTCR with a Q25 quality threshold and the strictest error-elimination algorithm. Lower-bound total TCR beta diversity was estimated with a nonparametric unseen species model using Euler transformation. Through fastp at Q25 and MiXCR, TCRdb rebuilt clones from the public reads, retaining in-frame beta chains. Entries that share a CDR3 protein sequence are merged under the most common genes and DNA. These V and J calls rely on TCRdb rather than the paper's analysis. The sample records some 1,500,000 distinct CDR3 sequences, roughly 43% of which are singletons. About 4% of the sample is taken by the ten largest.

The TCR was taken from a woman younger than 30 in good health. The chain couples TRBV10-3 to TRBJ1-1; no confident D gene assignment can be made. The sample comprised blood. This receptor has the CDR3 CAISESKANQAFF. The sequenced DNA is TGTGCCATCAGTGAGTCCAAAGCAAATCAAGCTTTCTTT.